One TCR beta chain is described in this entry. Antigen specificity is unknown. The PCR used 60 Vbeta and 13 Jbeta primers. Using immunoSEQ multiplex PCR, the repertoire was profiled, and TCRdb retains in-frame clones only, with some absent. The sample has 30,000 to 35,000 clones. The record originates from a study of cytomegalovirus exposure and HLA in healthy donors. Study-level results: TCR beta chains associated with HLA were, in a later analysis, more clonally expanded than equally common others. Researchers catalogued over 150 TCR beta chains as cytomegalovirus-associated. A later analysis found that most CMV-associated TCR beta chains appeared HLA-restricted.

This sequence originates from a woman aged 40 to 49 in good health and CMV-seropositive. The sample was PBMCs.

The CDR3 loop is CATSRGGAGANVLTF. In DNA, the CDR3 is TGTGCCACCAGCAGGGGAGGGGCTGGGGCCAACGTCCTGACTTTC. J is TRBJ2-6 and V is TRBV15; 7 nucleotides line up with TRBD2. The junction had 1 base not matched to a gene; V was cut back by 3 bases and J by 2 bases. CDR1 is LNHNV, CDR2 YYDKDF, per germline (reference sequence). This CDR3 is built from 15 residues.